The clone carrying this T cell receptor (beta chain) came up a few times. Per germline, CDR1 LGHNA and CDR2 YSLEER. This CDR3 region has 19 residues. V trimming: 0 bases; J trimming: 1 base; junction bases outside the gene matches: 9. TCRdb re-called the PCR reads with MiXCR, one entry per CDR3 protein. Here the sample spans about 320,000 distinct CDR3 sequences, over 20% being singletons. The sample belongs to a study of molecular identifiers for immune sequencing clone quantification. The chain is built from TRBV4-3 and TRBJ1-1, with 12 bases lining up with TRBD1. This TCR was recovered from a human donor in good health. Some libraries in this study had Jurkat cell RNA spiked in. Sequencing was carried out using naive CD8+ T cells from blood, with Jurkat cell RNA spiked in. The sample's subset: FACS-sorted CD8+CD4-CCR7+CD45RA+ naive T cells. As DNA, the CDR3 is TGCGCCAGCAGCCAAGATAAGGGGGACAGGGGGCGGAAGAACACTGAAGCTTTCTTT. Translated, it gives CASSQDKGDRGRKNTEAFF.